Shown below are 8 T cell receptor beta chains from a single sample sequenced in a study of cytomegalovirus exposure and HLA in healthy donors. The PCR employed 60 Vbeta primers together with 13 Jbeta primers. The data were produced by immunoSEQ multiplex PCR, yet TCRdb's version contains in-frame clones alone and is incomplete. The data show about 130,000 clones, around four fifths seen once. Sequencing input: PBMCs. These TCRs come from a man aged 40-49 years in good health and CMV-seronegative.

The V call is TRBV10-3, the J call TRBJ2-7; D is perhaps TRBD2 (5 bases). This CDR3 region has 15 residues. The V end lost 0 bases, the J end lost 6 bases, and 15 bases lay between the germline ends. CDR1 and CDR2 (germline): ENHRY, SYGVKD. CDR3 bases: TGTGCCATCAGTGAGTCGAAGGACCGGGGAACCGAGCAGTACTTC. Its translation: CAISESKDRGTEQYF.

About this clone itself: One end of the junction fails to match germline, which may point to a read error. The genes are TRBV9 and TRBJ2-7; D ambiguous. Germline CDR1 and CDR2: SGDLS and YYNGEE. The CDR3 length is 16 residues. The DNA of the CDR3 is TGTGCCAGCAGCTTAAACCGACACGTACCCTCCTACGGGCAGTACTTC. This translates into CASSLNRHVPSYGQYF.

This clone was recorded only once. V usage is TRBV7-2 and J usage is TRBJ2-5; the match to TRBD2 covers 12 bases. Looked up from germline, CDR1 is SGHTA and CDR2 is FQGNSA. With 3 bases clipped from V and 4 bases from J, the junction kept 3 bases outside the gene matches. The CDR3 is 15 amino acids. This chain's CDR3 is CASSLTSGSGETQYF. The CDR3, as DNA: TGTGCCAGCAGCTTGACTAGCGGGAGCGGAGAGACCCAGTACTTC.

The V and J genes are TRBV9 and TRBJ2-2; D is perhaps TRBD2 (7 bases). Germline CDR1 and CDR2: SGDLS and YYNGEE. The length of the CDR3 is 16 residues. V was trimmed by 4 bases and J by 5 bases, leaving 18 bases between them. This CDR3 reads CASSMRGLDRTGELFF. CDR3 bases: TGTGCCAGCAGCATGAGAGGACTAGACAGGACCGGGGAGCTGTTTTTT.

The table lists this clone with a few counts. The chain couples TRBV19 to TRBJ2-7, with TRBD1 identical over 7 bases. Germline CDR1 is LNHDA and CDR2 is SQIVND (reference sequence). V shed 5 bases, J shed 1 base, and the junction held 8 bases outside the gene matches. The length of the CDR3 is 15 residues. The DNA of the CDR3 is TGTGCCAGTAGTCCTCAGGGGGAAGGTTCCTACGAGCAGTACTTC. Its protein product is CASSPQGEGSYEQYF.

This chain links TRBV30 with TRBJ2-1; TRBD2 agrees at 12 bases. The CDR3 extends over 14 amino acids. J was trimmed by 8 bases and V by 3 bases; bases with no gene match: 5. Germline V CDR1 and CDR2: GTSNPN, SVGIG (reference sequence). The CDR3 reads CAWRKTSGSYEQFF. DNA of the CDR3: TGTGCCTGGAGGAAGACTAGCGGGAGCTATGAGCAGTTCTTC. The entire variable domain, with the rest obtained from reference TRBV30 and TRBJ2-1, is as follows: SQTIHQWPATLVQPVGSPLSLECTVEGTSNPNLYWYRQAAGRGLQLLFYSVGIGQISSEVPQNLSASRPQDRQFILSSKKLLLSDSGFYLCAWRKTSGSYEQFFGPGTRLTVL.

The chain carries TRBV5-4 and TRBJ1-3; D is possibly TRBD1 (6 bases). The CDR3 has 14 amino acids. Germline loops: CDR1 SGHNT, CDR2 YYREEE (reference sequence). V was clipped by 4 bases and J by 4 bases, with 12 bases between them. The DNA for the CDR3 is TGTGCCAGCAGCCCCGGGACACCCGGAAACACCATATATTTT. This encodes CASSPGTPGNTIYF.

This chain connects TRBV6-1 to TRBJ2-2; 7 bases match TRBD2. With 3 bases clipped from V and 3 bases from J, the junction kept 1 base outside the gene matches. The CDR3 spans 14 residues. Germline lookup yields CDR1 MNHNS and CDR2 SASEGT. The DNA of the CDR3 is TGTGCCAGCAGTGACGGGGGGTACACCGGGGAGCTGTTTTTT. Translating it yields CASSDGGYTGELFF.